Here is one TCR beta chain with its context. Its antigen is not known. All CD3G-deficient patients showed autoimmunity, more severe in two. Regulatory (CD25-high CD127-low) and conventional (CD25-low CD127-high) CD4+ T cells were sorted separately. The data are from a study of regulatory T cells. Study observations and caveats: Patient repertoires had restricted TRB V-J pairs and skewed V and J usage, most in Tregs. Hydrophobic residues at CDR3 positions 6 and 7 were enriched in conventional CD4+ T cells of CD3G-deficient patients.

Trimming shortened V by 1 base and J by 2 bases, and 10 bases separated the two germline ends. This CDR3 is 14 amino acids long. Germline CDR1 SGHRS, CDR2 YFSETQ. The PCR used 52 TRBV and 13 TRBJ primers. Sequenced by immunoSEQ multiplex PCR; TCRdb stores in-frame clones only, minus some. In the table there are some 29,000 clones, roughly 90% of which are singletons. The sample was conventional CD4+ T cells sorted from blood. The J gene is TRBJ2-7, the V gene TRBV5-1; D gene unclear. This receptor was identified in a person aged 18-29 years with CD3G deficiency. CDR3 in DNA: TGCGCCAGCAGCTTGAGTCCGGGTACCTACGAGCAGTACTTC. Translated, it gives CASSLSPGTYEQYF.